The 4 T cell receptor beta chains in this list originate from one sample, sequenced in a study of type 1 regulatory T cells. TCRdb processed the reads anew with MiXCR; each CDR3 protein has one entry. The sample lists about 62,000 distinct CDR3 sequences; less than 65% were seen once. The antigens of these receptors remain unknown. The sequenced material came from cultured non-Tr1 T cells, either the whole culture or a sorted T cell fraction (not recorded which). These receptors were obtained from a human donor in good health.

The gene calls are TRBV7-9 and TRBJ1-6; no clear D. Trimming took 4 bases from V and 5 from J, leaving 9 bases between them. The length of the CDR3 is 14 residues. Germline V gene sequence: CDR1 SEHNR, CDR2 FQNEAQ (reference sequence). The CDR3 reads CASSSLGHNSPLHF. CDR3 nucleotides: TGTGCCAGCAGCTCATTGGGTCATAATTCACCCCTCCACTTT.

This clonotype was counted a few times. V is TRBV20-1 and J is TRBJ2-7; TRBD1 matches at 10 bases. CDR3 length equals 15 residues. Germline assignment: CDR1 DFQATT and CDR2 SNEGSKA (reference sequence). After removal of 6 bases from V and 2 bases from J, the junction contained 10 bases not matched to a gene. CDR3 nucleotide sequence: TGCAGTGCATCCGGGACAGGGGAAGTCGCCTACGAGCAGTACTTC. Its protein is CSASGTGEVAYEQYF.

Concerning this clonotype: This may be a read error, as it is one base from a much larger clone. The chain recombines TRBV5-1 with TRBJ2-7; 7 bases are a match to TRBD1. V lost 4 bases to trimming and J lost 2 bases; unmatched junction nucleotides: 9. This CDR3 region has 15 residues. Germline-derived CDR1 and CDR2 are SGHRS and YFSETQ. DNA of the CDR3: TGCGCCAGCAGCCCAGGGGGTGGGCTTCCCTACGAGCAGTACTTC. This translates into CASSPGGGLPYEQYF.

This chain uses TRBV7-8 with TRBJ1-2; D is undetermined. Trimming removed 5 bases from V and 8 bases from J, with 12 bases in between. Germline V lookup: CDR1 SGHVS, CDR2 FQNEAQ. The CDR3 spans 12 residues. In DNA, the CDR3 is TGTGCCAGCAGCCTGCTCGCGCGCGGCTACACCTTC. Residues: CASSLLARGYTF.